These T cell receptor beta chains were read from a single sample in a study of neoadjuvant anti-PD-1 for oral cavity cancer. TCRdb keeps only in-frame clones here, not all; method: immunoSEQ multiplex PCR. The sample includes more than 50,000 clones, 65% to 85% seen only once; the top ten take roughly 2.6%. The material was PBMCs, obtained before nivolumab (anti-PD-1) treatment. These receptors all stem from a person aged 40 to 85 with oral cavity squamous cell carcinoma. The CDR3 runs from the conserved cysteine through the conserved F or W. The D gene is left open where the match is weak. Not all rows give a size; the values are once, few, many and, for expanded clones, a class.

TRBJ2-6,.,.,TRBV27,TGTGCCAGCAGTTTCAGTACACGCTCTGGGGCCAACGTCCTGACTTTC,CASSFSTRSGANVLTF
TRBJ1-1,.,.,TRBV2,TGTGCCAGCAGCGAGAGGGAGAACACTGAAGCTTTCTTT,CASSERENTEAFF
TRBJ1-2,.,.,TRBV5-4,TGTGCCAGCAGCACCTCCGGGACGGATTTAGGCGGCTACACCTTC,CASSTSGTDLGGYTF
TRBJ1-4,.,.,TRBV7-2,TGTGCCAGCAGCATATCGGGCCAGAGGGCAACTAATGAAAAACTGTTTTTT,CASSISGQRATNEKLFF
TRBJ2-1,TRBD2,once,TRBV27,TGTGCCAGCAGTCCTAGCGGGAGGAACTACAATGAGCAGTTCTTC,CASSPSGRNYNEQFF
TRBJ2-3,TRBD2,.,TRBV9,TGTGCCAGCAGCAACCGCGGGGGGGCCATAGATACGCAGTATTTT,CASSNRGGAIDTQYF
TRBJ1-3,TRBD1,few,TRBV19,TGTGCCAGTGACGACAGGGCCTCTGGAAACACCATATATTTT,CASDDRASGNTIYF
TRBJ2-7,.,.,TRBV5-1,TGCGCCAGCAGCCCCGAGGGGCGTAGCTCCTACGAGCAGTACTTC,CASSPEGRSSYEQYF
TRBJ1-1,.,.,TRBV7-6,TGTGCCAGCAGCTTAGGGAGAACGACTGAAGCTTTCTTT,CASSLGRTTEAFF
TRBJ1-5,TRBD1,.,TRBV27,TGTGCCAGCAGCCCCGGGACAGGGGTGGGCAATCAGCCCCAGCATTTT,CASSPGTGVGNQPQHF
TRBJ2-7,.,.,TRBV25-1,TGTGCCAGCCAGGACCTGGGCTCCTACGAGCAGTACTTC,CASQDLGSYEQYF
TRBJ1-1,.,once,TRBV7-2,TGTGCCAGCAGCTTACGAAACAGGGCAAATGAAGCTTTCTTT,CASSLRNRANEAFF
TRBJ2-5,TRBD2,few,TRBV5-1,TGCGCCAGCAGCTTTTCCGGCGGACTAGCGGGAATTCAAGAGACCCAGTACTTC,CASSFSGGLAGIQETQYF
TRBJ1-2,.,.,TRBV6-1,TGTGCCAGCAGTTATAAGGGCTATGGCTACACCTTC,CASSYKGYGYTF
TRBJ2-1,.,.,TRBV5-1,TGCGCCAGCAGCTTTAACTCCCAGGGGGGAAAGCAGTTCTTC,CASSFNSQGGKQFF
TRBJ2-5,TRBD1,.,TRBV5-6,TGTGCCAGCAGCCCAGACAGGGCTGAGACCCAGTACTTC,CASSPDRAETQYF
TRBJ1-6,.,.,TRBV7-8,TGTGCCAGCAGCTTAGTAATTCGCGGACAACAGGGAGGGTCACCCCTCCACTTT,CASSLVIRGQQGGSPLHF
TRBJ1-5,.,few,TRBV13,TGTGCCAGCAGCTTTACAGGTAATCAGCCCCAGCATTTT,CASSFTGNQPQHF
TRBJ1-5,TRBD1,.,TRBV15,TGTGCCACCAGCAGAGCCGTAGGGACAGGGGGTAGGCAGCCCCAGCATTTT,CATSRAVGTGGRQPQHF
TRBJ2-1,.,.,TRBV9,TGTGCCAGCAGCGTAGAAGAAAGCTACCTGCGGTACAATGAGCAGTTCTTC,CASSVEESYLRYNEQFF
TRBJ2-1,TRBD1,many,TRBV5-1,TGCGCCAGCAGCCAACCTAACAGGGGGCAGGGCGATGAGCAGTTCTTC,CASSQPNRGQGDEQFF
TRBJ1-4,.,.,TRBV11-2,TGTGCCAGCAGCCCACCCGGACGGGGGCGGACTAATGAAAAACTGTTTTTT,CASSPPGRGRTNEKLFF
TRBJ2-5,TRBD1,.,TRBV5-5,TGTGCCAGCAGCAGGGACAGGGGGCGAGTGGAGACCCAGTACTTC,CASSRDRGRVETQYF
TRBJ1-4,.,.,TRBV27,TGTGCCAGCAGTTTATCTACCGGGAGAAAACCAACAAAACTGTTTTTT,CASSLSTGRKPTKLFF
TRBJ1-1,.,.,TRBV19,TGTGCCAGTGGGCATGGACAGTATAACACTGAAGCTTTCTTT,CASGHGQYNTEAFF
TRBJ2-2,.,.,TRBV6-4,TGTGCCAGCAGCGTCATACCGGGTGTCGGATCGAACACCGGGGAGCTGTTTTTT,CASSVIPGVGSNTGELFF
TRBJ2-1,TRBD1,.,TRBV6-1,TGTGCCAGCAGTGAAGTACTGGACAGGGCTAATGAGCAGTTCTTC,CASSEVLDRANEQFF
TRBJ2-1,TRBD1,.,TRBV11-3,TGTGCCAGCAGCTCGGGACAGGGGAATGAGCAGTTCTTC,CASSSGQGNEQFF
TRBJ2-7,.,.,TRBV11-3,TGTGCCAGCAGCAGGGATGCACACACACAGTACTTC,CASSRDAHTQYF
TRBJ2-5,TRBD1,.,TRBV10-2,TGCGCCAGCAGTGAGTCGAGCAGGGGGCGCGAGACCCAGTACTTC,CASSESSRGRETQYF
TRBJ2-4,.,.,TRBV5-1,TGCGCCAGCAGCGCTGACAGAAATAAGGGTTACATTCAGTACTTC,CASSADRNKGYIQYF
TRBJ1-1,TRBD1,few,TRBV28,TGTGCCAGCAGTGACAGGGAGGGGACTGAAGCTTTCTTT,CASSDREGTEAFF
TRBJ1-1,.,.,TRBV7-9,TGTGCCAGCGAATCCCCAGAGGGAGCTTTCTTT,CASESPEGAFF
TRBJ2-7,TRBD2,.,TRBV9,TGTGCCAGCAGCGTAGCTTGGGTCCTGAGTTGCGGACTAGTCACTGAGGAGCAGTACTTC,CASSVAWVLSCGLVTEEQYF
TRBJ2-7,TRBD1,.,TRBV6-5,TGTGCCAGCAGTTACGGGACAGGGAACTCCCACGAGCAGTACTTC,CASSYGTGNSHEQYF
TRBJ1-6,TRBD1,.,TRBV18,TGTGCCAGCTCACCAACAGGGGAGCGGTCACCCCTCCACTTT,CASSPTGERSPLHF
TRBJ1-1,.,.,TRBV5-4,TGTGCCAGCAGCTTCACCGAGACATGGACTGAAGCTTTCTTT,CASSFTETWTEAFF
TRBJ2-2,TRBD1,.,TRBV18,TGTGCCAGCTCACCCGCCGGGACAGCCACCGGGGAGCTGTTTTTT,CASSPAGTATGELFF
TRBJ1-3,.,.,TRBV27,TGTGCCAGCAGCCTTCTGCCCGCTGGAAACACCATATATTTT,CASSLLPAGNTIYF
TRBJ2-7,.,few,TRBV30,TGTGCCTGGAGTGGAAGGGGAGCCGAGCAGTACTTC,CAWSGRGAEQYF
TRBJ1-5,.,.,TRBV7-9,TGTGCCAGCACCTGGGCAGGGCGCAATCAGCCCCAGCATTTT,CASTWAGRNQPQHF